The entry that follows covers one T cell receptor (beta chain) sequence. The data are from a study of T cell changes during pregnancy in multiple sclerosis. The CDR3 is 15 residues long. Germline CDR1 and CDR2: MGHRA and YSYEKL. V was pared by 6 bases and J by 4 bases, with 11 bases of the junction left unmatched. The table came from immunoSEQ multiplex PCR; TCRdb's copy has only in-frame clones and leaves some out. The sample has roughly 60,000 clones; 91% are singletons. The chain combines TRBV4-1 with TRBJ1-2; 7 bases map to TRBD1. Material: peripheral blood, obtained before pregnancy. This TCR derives from a female donor with multiple sclerosis, enrolled in a pregnancy study. The CDR3 region is CASRGPGTDAYGYTF. The CDR3 DNA is TGCGCCAGCAGAGGACCCGGGACAGACGCCTATGGCTACACCTTC.